Each of the 25 T cell receptor beta chains below was sequenced from the same sample in a study of identical twins. From the 5' RACE reads, TCRdb called clonotypes with MiXCR, one entry per CDR3 protein. The table shows some 1,600,000 distinct CDR3 sequences, with about 30% occurring only once. The specimen was cord blood. Receptors originate from a newborn girl in good health.

A few counts support this clonotype. The chain employs TRBV14 and TRBJ2-3; 7 bases map to TRBD2. With V trimmed by 0 bases and J by 2 bases, 2 bases remained unmatched. The CDR3 extends over 15 amino acids. Germline lookup yields CDR1 SGHDN and CDR2 FVKESK. In DNA form, the CDR3 reads TGTGCCAGCAGCCAAGAGGGGGGGATCACAGATACGCAGTATTTT. Translating it yields CASSQEGGITDTQYF.

V usage is TRBV28 and J usage is TRBJ1-4; TRBD1 might be the D (5 bases). This CDR3 is 13 amino acids long. V gave up 5 bases and J gave up 7 bases, with 11 bases separating them. CDR1 and CDR2 (germline): MDHEN, SYDVKM. Here the CDR3 DNA reads TGTGCCAGCAGTATCCTCGGGGGTGAAAAACTGTTTTTT. Its translation is CASSILGGEKLFF.

This clonotype was observed a handful of times. The V and J genes are TRBV5-1 and TRBJ1-1; D perhaps matches TRBD1 (5 bases). Trimming left V 4 bases short and J 5 bases short, with 15 bases between. The germline V gene encodes CDR1 SGHRS and CDR2 YFSETQ. CDR3 length: 14 residues. DNA for the CDR3: TGCGCCAGCAGCGGGCGGGGCGATAAGACTGAAGCTTTCTTT. It encodes CASSGRGDKTEAFF.

The rearrangement links TRBV11-1 to TRBJ2-7; D ambiguous. The ends were cut back, 2 bases at V and 0 bases at J, with 14 bases in the middle. The CDR3 length is 16 residues. Germline V gives CDR1 SGHAT, CDR2 FQDESV (reference sequence). The CDR3 DNA reads as TGTGCCAGCAGCTTATTCTCGGGCCTCTTCTCCTACGAGCAGTACTTC. Encoded protein: CASSLFSGLFSYEQYF.

Only a few counts were recorded for this clonotype. The V and J genes are TRBV27 and TRBJ2-3; D remains ambiguous. The CDR3 consists of 14 residues. CDR1 and CDR2 from the germline V gene are MNHEY and SMNVEV (reference sequence). Trimming left V 7 bases short and J 6 bases short, with 17 bases between. The DNA of the CDR3 is TGTGCCAGCAATCTCGTGGACCCCCCCGATACGCAGTATTTT. This codes for CASNLVDPPDTQYF.

This clonotype occurred a few times. The gene calls are TRBV7-2 and TRBJ2-5; weak D call: TRBD2 (6 bases). V gave up 3 bases and J gave up 2 bases, with 10 bases separating them. The germline CDR1 and CDR2 sequences are SGHTA and FQGNSA. The CDR3 has 14 residues. The CDR3 DNA sequence: TGTGCCAGCAGCTTTATGGGACTGCAAGAGACCCAGTACTTC. This gives the protein CASSFMGLQETQYF.

This chain connects TRBV11-1 to TRBJ2-1; TRBD2 agrees at 12 bases. Germline CDR1 is SGHAT and CDR2 is FQDESV (reference sequence). The CDR3 consists of 21 residues. The V and J ends lost 1 base and 1 base, in that order; junction bases with no gene match: 14. The CDR3 here is CASSLVPLAGGLNPSYNEQFF. In DNA, the CDR3 is TGTGCCAGCAGCTTAGTGCCGCTAGCGGGGGGGCTCAATCCTTCCTACAATGAGCAGTTCTTC.

This chain links TRBV20-1 with TRBJ2-7, with D possibly being TRBD2 (6 bases). This CDR3 is built from 13 residues. Trimming removed 1 base from V and 0 bases from J, with 7 bases in between. Germline CDR1 is DFQATT and CDR2 is SNEGSKA (reference sequence). The CDR3 DNA follows: TGCAGTGCTAGAGGGAGGGCCTCCTACGAGCAGTACTTC. Amino acids: CSARGRASYEQYF.

This clonotype was detected a few times. DNA for the CDR3: TGCGCCAGTAAACATAAGGGACACTTGTCGGAGGAGACCCAGTACTTC. Translated: CASKHKGHLSEETQYF. The rearrangement joins TRBV5-1 to TRBJ2-7, with D possibly TRBD1 on 6 matching bases. The J call is doubtful: the DNA matches TRBJ2-5 better. The CDR3 consists of 16 residues. Germline CDR1 is SGHRS and CDR2 is YFSETQ.

This chain joins TRBV7-2 and TRBJ2-1; 7 bases line up with TRBD2. Germline CDR1 and CDR2: SGHTA and FQGNSA. V lost 1 base and J lost 8; bases outside the gene matches: 5. This CDR3 has 14 residues. The CDR3 sequence: CASSLVGSGHEQFF. For the CDR3, the DNA is TGTGCCAGCAGCTTAGTAGGTAGCGGGCATGAGCAGTTCTTC.

This clonotype was observed at least ten times. The rearrangement joins TRBV20-1 to TRBJ2-7; D possibly corresponds to TRBD1 (5 bases). The germline CDR1 and CDR2 sequences are DFQATT and SNEGSKA (reference sequence). CDR3 length equals 16 residues. With 2 bases removed from V and 4 bases from J, the gap between germline ends came to 21 bases. The CDR3 DNA sequence: TGCAGTGCTAGACTCCTATGGACACCGAACTATTACGAGCAGTACTTC. Protein product: CSARLLWTPNYYEQYF.

This sequence joins TRBV12-3 or TRBV12-4 and TRBJ1-4, with a tentative D call TRBD1 (5 bases). Trimming took 1 base from V and 4 from J, leaving 10 bases between them. This CDR3 is built from 15 residues. The CDR3 loop is CASSLVPGFNEKLFF. CDR3 in DNA: TGTGCCAGCAGTTTAGTCCCAGGGTTTAATGAAAAACTGTTTTTT.

In DNA, the CDR3 is TGTGCCAGCAGCTTAGATTTCTCGTGGCAGGGACAAAGAACGGACTATGGCTACACCTTC. Amino acids: CASSLDFSWQGQRTDYGYTF. The genes are TRBV13 and TRBJ1-2; weak D call: TRBD1 (6 bases). The CDR3 runs to 20 residues. CDR1 and CDR2 from the germline V gene are PRHDT and FYEKMQ (reference sequence). Trimming removed 1 base at V and 3 bases at J, with 27 bases between.

V usage is TRBV9 and J usage is TRBJ1-5, with D unclear. Germline values: CDR1 SGDLS, CDR2 YYNGEE. Trimming removed 0 bases from V and 3 bases from J, with 10 bases in between. The CDR3 is 15 amino acids. CDR3 coding DNA: TGTGCCAGCAGCGTAGATCCTTCGGTCAATCAGCCCCAGCATTTT. Its protein product is CASSVDPSVNQPQHF.

This clonotype has a count of ten or more. J is TRBJ1-2 and V is TRBV28; D gene uncertain. Germline assignment: CDR1 MDHEN and CDR2 SYDVKM. This CDR3 contains 15 residues. With 4 bases removed from V and 6 bases from J, the gap between germline ends came to 18 bases. The CDR3 loop is CASSSVDRAGNGYTF. The CDR3 nucleotides read TGTGCCAGCAGTTCGGTCGACCGCGCGGGTAATGGCTACACCTTC.

This clonotype turned up a few times. The chain has TRBV13 and TRBJ2-1, with TRBD2 identical over 11 bases. After removal of 3 bases from V and 5 bases from J, the junction contained 6 bases not matched to a gene. Germline CDR1 is PRHDT and CDR2 is FYEKMQ (reference sequence). The CDR3 is 16 amino acids. CDR3 sequence reads: CASSFASGGLHNEQFF. The CDR3 region has the DNA TGTGCCAGCAGCTTCGCTAGCGGGGGGTTACACAATGAGCAGTTCTTC.

Only a few counts were recorded for this clonotype. The chain recombines TRBV28 with TRBJ2-5; 8 bases match TRBD2. The CDR3 is made up of 16 amino acids. V lost 5 bases, J lost 2 bases, and 10 bases stayed unmatched. Germline V lookup: CDR1 MDHEN, CDR2 SYDVKM. This chain's CDR3 is CASSAKREPPQETQYF. In DNA, the CDR3 is TGTGCCAGCAGTGCCAAGCGGGAGCCCCCACAAGAGACCCAGTACTTC. Using reference TRBV28 and TRBJ2-5 for the parts outside the CDR3, the full variable domain is DVKVTQSSRYLVKRTGEKVFLECVQDMDHENMFWYRQDPGLGLRLIYFSYDVKMKEKGDIPEGYSVSREKKERFSLILESASTNQTSMYLCASSAKREPPQETQYFGPGTRLLVL.

This clonotype occurred a few times. J is TRBJ2-5 and V is TRBV29-1; tentatively, D is TRBD1 or TRBD2 (6 bases each). Germline V gene lookup returns CDR1 SQVTM and CDR2 ANQGSEA. Trimming removed 6 bases at V and 7 bases at J, with 18 bases between. CDR3 size: 13 residues. The CDR3 here is CSVTFTGTGTQYF. CDR3 sequence (DNA): TGCAGCGTCACCTTCACAGGGACTGGGACCCAGTACTTC.

This sequence joins TRBV7-3 and TRBJ2-1; 8 bases align to TRBD2. Germline V CDR1 and CDR2: SGHTA, FQGTGA. V shed 5 bases, J shed 6 bases, and the junction held 6 bases outside the gene matches. CDR3 length: 14 amino acids. CDR3 DNA: TGTGCCAGCAGCCCGTACGGGACTAGCAATGAGCAGTTCTTC. Its protein product is CASSPYGTSNEQFF.

This clonotype showed up just a few times. The genes are TRBV15 and TRBJ1-1; 7 bases match TRBD1. The V gene end was trimmed by 1 base and the J gene end by 2 bases; junction bases not matched to a gene: 1. This CDR3 region has 14 residues. Germline loops: CDR1 LNHNV, CDR2 YYDKDF (reference sequence). CDR3 DNA sequence: TGTGCCACCAGCAGAGCAGGGGGTAACACTGAAGCTTTCTTT. Amino acid sequence: CATSRAGGNTEAFF.

This clonotype was detected a few times. V usage is TRBV20-1 and J usage is TRBJ2-4, with D tentatively TRBD1 or TRBD2 (7 bases each). In germline, CDR1 is DFQATT, CDR2 SNEGSKA (reference sequence). The CDR3 is made up of 15 amino acids. V was clipped by 6 bases and J by 4 bases, with 19 bases between them. CDR3 in amino acids: CSAPRGGGEKNIQYF. The CDR3 bases are TGCAGTGCCCCCAGGGGGGGCGGGGAAAAAAACATTCAGTACTTC.

Points on this clonotype: A junction end diverges from the germline sequence, so it may reflect a read error. The rearrangement links TRBV28 to TRBJ2-5, with TRBD1 matching 8 bases. The J call may be mistaken, given a closer DNA end match to TRBJ2-7. CDR3 length: 12 residues. CDR1 is MDHEN, CDR2 SYDVKM, per germline. CDR3 in amino acids: CAGRSQGAEQYF. The CDR3 coding sequence is TGTGCCGGCAGATCTCAGGGGGCCGAGCAGTACTTC.

This clonotype was counted a single time. The chain recombines TRBV27 with TRBJ2-5, with D possibly being TRBD1 (5 bases). Per the germline V gene, CDR1 is MNHEY and CDR2 is SMNVEV (reference sequence). The CDR3 loop spans 15 amino acids. Trimming took 2 bases from V and 4 from J, leaving 14 bases between them. The CDR3: CASSLVPRQTETQYF. In DNA form, the CDR3 reads TGTGCCAGCAGTTTAGTCCCACGACAGACAGAGACCCAGTACTTC.

In this sample, this clonotype turned up a few times. The chain is built from TRBV20-1 and TRBJ1-2, with a weak D call TRBD1 (5 bases). Germline CDR1 reads DFQATT; CDR2 reads SNEGSKA (reference sequence). V lost 4 bases and J 5 bases, leaving 14 bases between the germline ends. This CDR3 is 13 amino acids long. The CDR3 here is CSATRDRLYGYTF. CDR3 nucleotide sequence: TGCAGTGCTACCCGGGACCGTTTATATGGCTACACCTTC.

The rearrangement uses TRBV7-9 and TRBJ2-7, with TRBD1 identical over 9 bases. V lost 2 bases, J lost 2 bases, and 13 bases stayed unmatched. CDR1 is SEHNR and CDR2 is FQNEAQ in the germline V gene (reference sequence). The CDR3 length is 18 residues. In DNA, the CDR3 is TGTGCCAGCAGCTTAAATTTTCGGGGGGACAGGGTCACCTACGAGCAGTACTTC. As protein: CASSLNFRGDRVTYEQYF. Based on the CDR3 plus reference TRBV7-9 and TRBJ2-7, the full variable domain is DTGVSQNPRHKITKRGQNVTFRCDPISEHNRLYWYRQTLGQGPEFLTYFQNEAQLEKSRLLSDRFSAERPKGSFSTLEIQRTEQGDSAMYLCASSLNFRGDRVTYEQYFGPGTRLTVT.